The sequence of this T cell receptor beta chain was determined in a study of control samples from healthy donors and cancer patients. The junction had 15 bases not matched to a gene; V was cut back by 4 bases and J by 2 bases. There are 18 residues in the CDR3. The germline gives CDR1 SGHNT, CDR2 YYREEE (reference sequence). The repertoire was sequenced with immunoSEQ multiplex PCR; TCRdb's copy has only in-frame clones and lacks some. The sample has 90,000 or so clones; about 86% are singletons. Sequencing was done on a sample of blood. The V and J genes are TRBV5-4 and TRBJ2-1, with 7 bases identical to TRBD2. The TCR was taken from a woman in her 50s in good health. The CDR3 DNA follows: TGTGCCAGCAGCCCTCTACGGCGGGAGATGAAGGCCTACAATGAGCAGTTCTTC. This codes for CASSPLRREMKAYNEQFF.